The T cell receptor beta chain under discussion was sequenced for a study of cytomegalovirus exposure and HLA in healthy donors. Study-level findings and limits: An Asian-associated ancestry cluster reportedly showed fewer N-insertions than the approximately 690-donor mean in a later analysis. In an earlier analysis, most TCR beta V segments were productive about 87% or about 30% of the time. A later analysis linked a missense DCLRE1C variant to TCR beta V- and J-gene trimming. Later work found that TCR association rates differed between HLA loci; DRB1 had the most and HLA-C the fewest.

Comment on this clone: What it binds is unknown.

The PCR had 60 Vbeta and 13 Jbeta primers. Only in-frame clones appear in the TCRdb table, and some are missing; sequencing was by immunoSEQ multiplex PCR. This repertoire includes roughly 34,000 clones. The CDR3 consists of 15 residues. The V end lost 8 bases, the J end lost 2 bases, and 19 bases lay between the germline ends. Germline V gives CDR1 SGHTA, CDR2 FQGNSA. Sequencing input: PBMCs. This sequence joins TRBV7-2 and TRBJ2-7; tentative D call: TRBD1 (6 bases). This TCR derives from a man between 40 and 49 years old in good health and CMV-seronegative. Here the CDR3 reads CASLEGVSGAYEQYF. The CDR3 DNA sequence: TGTGCCAGCCTCGAGGGGGTCAGCGGTGCCTACGAGCAGTACTTC.